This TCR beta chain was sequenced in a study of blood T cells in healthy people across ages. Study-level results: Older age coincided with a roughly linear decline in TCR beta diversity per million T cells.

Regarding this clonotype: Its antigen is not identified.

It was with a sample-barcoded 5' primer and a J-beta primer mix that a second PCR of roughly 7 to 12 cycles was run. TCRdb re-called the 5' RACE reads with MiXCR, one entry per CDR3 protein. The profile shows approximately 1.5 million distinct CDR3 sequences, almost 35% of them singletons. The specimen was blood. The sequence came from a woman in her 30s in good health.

DNA for the CDR3: TGTGCCAGCAGTTGGAGTGGGTTAGGTGATTCACCCCTCCACTTT. Its protein is CASSWSGLGDSPLHF. The chain carries TRBV6-6 and TRBJ1-6; D is ambiguous. Trimming took off 4 bases at V and 8 bases at J, with 15 bases between the two ends. Germline lookup yields CDR1 MNHNY and CDR2 SVGAGI (reference sequence). The CDR3 contains 15 residues.